The 5 T cell receptor beta chains reported below all come from one sample, sequenced in a study of response to subunit inactivated influenza vaccine (dated by TCRdb to between 2018 and 2020). The library relied on RT-PCR. The reads were generated on an Illumina HiSeq 2500. TCRdb reprocessed the public reads (quality trimming at Q25 with fastp, clone calling with MiXCR) and kept in-frame beta chains. Rows are unified per CDR3 protein, each entry keeping the most common DNA and genes. This sample gives 650,000 to 800,000 distinct CDR3 sequences in total; 11% to 15% of them show up just once. The ten most abundant clones make up 6% to 8% of the sample. The sequenced sample was PBMCs from blood, obtained roughly 2 weeks before vaccination. Receptors were obtained from a man aged 50 to 59 who received an inactivated influenza vaccine. Donor details come from another sample of the same person, matched by shared clones.

About this clonotype itself: An end of the junction does not agree with germline; a read error may underlie this. CDR3 nucleotide sequence: TGTGCCAGCACTTTAAGCGGGAGATCTGGCAATGAGCAGTTCTTC. Amino acid sequence: CASTLSGRSGNEQFF. This rearrangement joins TRBV27 to TRBJ2-1; TRBD2 matches 8 bases. CDR3 length: 15 amino acids. Germline V gene lookup returns CDR1 MNHEY and CDR2 SMNVEV (reference sequence).

V and J are TRBV7-2 and TRBJ2-7; D not certain. V lost 2 bases, J lost 4 bases, and 12 bases lay in between. The CDR3 contains 14 residues. CDR1 SGHTA and CDR2 FQGNSA come from the germline V gene. The CDR3 region has the DNA TGTGCCAGCAGCTTACGATCCCCAGGATACGAGCAGTACTTC. Residues: CASSLRSPGYEQYF.

The chain combines TRBV7-9 with TRBJ2-1; 9 bases align to TRBD2. The CDR3 spans 17 residues. Germline V gene sequence: CDR1 SEHNR, CDR2 FQNEAQ (reference sequence). V lost 5 bases and J lost 4; bases outside the gene matches: 12. CDR3 sequence reads: CASSLLRSSGGYNEQFF. The CDR3 nucleotides read TGTGCCAGCAGCCTACTGAGGAGTAGCGGGGGATACAATGAGCAGTTCTTC.

This clonotype was recorded a few times. V and J are TRBV4-2 and TRBJ1-5; a possible D gene is TRBD1 (5 bases). Trimming cost V 0 bases and J 1 base, with 7 bases left between them. There are 15 residues in the CDR3. CDR1 LGHNA and CDR2 YNFKEQ come from the germline V gene. This chain's CDR3 is CASSQDWGSNQPQHF. The DNA of the CDR3 is TGTGCCAGCAGCCAAGATTGGGGGAGCAATCAGCCCCAGCATTTT.

This clonotype was seen only a few times. V gene TRBV6-1 combines with J gene TRBJ2-2; 10 positions match TRBD2. Germline V gene data show CDR1 as MNHNS and CDR2 as SASEGT. This CDR3 has 15 amino acids. After removal of 1 base from V and 7 bases from J, the junction contained 3 bases not matched to a gene. CDR3 region: CASSEDSGRYGELFF. The DNA for the CDR3 is TGTGCCAGCAGTGAAGATAGCGGGAGGTACGGGGAGCTGTTTTTT.